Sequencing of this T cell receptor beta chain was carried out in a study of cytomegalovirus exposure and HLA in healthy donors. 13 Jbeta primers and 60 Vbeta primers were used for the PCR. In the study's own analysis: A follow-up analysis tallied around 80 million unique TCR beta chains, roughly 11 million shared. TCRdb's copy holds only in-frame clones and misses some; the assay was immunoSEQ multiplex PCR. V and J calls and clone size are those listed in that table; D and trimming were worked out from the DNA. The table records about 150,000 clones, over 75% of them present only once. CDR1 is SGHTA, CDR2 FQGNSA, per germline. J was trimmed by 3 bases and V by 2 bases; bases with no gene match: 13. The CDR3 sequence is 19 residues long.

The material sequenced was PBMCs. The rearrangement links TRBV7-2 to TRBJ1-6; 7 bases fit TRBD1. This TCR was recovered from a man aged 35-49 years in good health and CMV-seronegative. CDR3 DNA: TGTGCCAGCAGCTTACGAGCACCGACAGGGAAATACTATAATTCACCCCTCCACTTT. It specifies CASSLRAPTGKYYNSPLHF.